Following are 30 T cell receptor beta chains from one sample sequenced in a study of cytomegalovirus exposure and HLA in healthy donors. PCR used 60 Vbeta primers and 13 Jbeta primers. TCRdb's table, derived via immunoSEQ multiplex PCR, lists solely in-frame clones and lacks some. The sample shows about 170,000 clones, about 79% of them seen only once. The material sequenced was PBMCs. These receptors came from a man aged 35 to 55 in good health and CMV-seropositive.

CDR3 sequence: CASSENPWGAYNEQFF. DNA for the CDR3: TGTGCCAGCAGTGAAAACCCTTGGGGGGCCTACAATGAGCAGTTCTTC. This sequence joins TRBV2 and TRBJ2-1; weak D call: TRBD2 (6 bases). The CDR3 length is 16 residues. Trimming pared 2 bases from V and 2 bases from J, leaving 13 bases between. Germline values: CDR1 SNHLY, CDR2 FYNNEI.

The rearrangement uses TRBV9 and TRBJ2-7, with a tentative D call TRBD1 (6 bases). The germline CDR1 and CDR2 sequences are SGDLS and YYNGEE. Trimming pared 0 bases from V and 3 bases from J, leaving 10 bases between. The CDR3 loop spans 14 amino acids. In DNA, the CDR3 is TGTGCCAGCAGCGTAGGGGACACCATCTACGAGCAGTACTTC. Translation gives CASSVGDTIYEQYF.

V and J are TRBV19 and TRBJ2-7, with 10 bases identical to TRBD2. V shed 6 bases and J 4 bases; nucleotides not matched to a gene: 9. The CDR3 extends over 15 amino acids. The germline V gene encodes CDR1 LNHDA and CDR2 SQIVND (reference sequence). The CDR3 protein is CASRSAGLAVYEQYF. CDR3 coding DNA: TGTGCCAGTAGATCCGCCGGACTAGCGGTGTACGAGCAGTACTTC. The full variable domain, with the rest looked up from reference TRBV19 and TRBJ2-7, is DGGITQSPKYLFRKEGQNVTLSCEQNLNHDAMYWYRQDPGQGLRLIYYSQIVNDFQKGDIAEGYSVSREKKESFPLTVTSAQKNPTAFYLCASRSAGLAVYEQYFGPGTRLTVT.

The V gene is TRBV23-1, the J gene TRBJ2-1, with D perhaps TRBD2 (6 bases). TRBV23-1 carries the ORF label, with uncertain function. This CDR3 contains 15 residues. Trimming shortened V by 5 bases and J by 4 bases, and 15 bases separated the two germline ends. The CDR3 bases are TGCGCCAGCAGTAAGGACTACGCCATTTACAATGAGCAGTTCTTC. As protein: CASSKDYAIYNEQFF.

The J gene is TRBJ2-2, the V gene TRBV14, with D hard to call. The V end was cut by 2 bases, the J end by 1 base, with 5 bases between. CDR1 and CDR2 from the germline V gene are SGHDN and FVKESK. CDR3 length: 14 amino acids. The chain's CDR3 is CASSQIGNTGELFF. Written as DNA, the CDR3 is TGTGCCAGCAGCCAAATCGGGAACACCGGGGAGCTGTTTTTT.

This clone was picked up one time. This sequence joins TRBV7-6 and TRBJ2-1, with 10 positions matching TRBD2. The CDR3 is made up of 15 amino acids. Germline CDR1 is SGHVS and CDR2 is FNYEAQ. The junction had 5 bases not matched to a gene; V was cut back by 5 bases and J by 4 bases. This CDR3 reads CASSISGRAYNEQFF. CDR3 bases: TGTGCCAGCAGCATAAGCGGGAGGGCGTACAATGAGCAGTTCTTC.

The rearrangement uses TRBV6-6 and TRBJ1-1; D perhaps matches TRBD1 (5 bases). Looked up from germline, CDR1 is MNHNY and CDR2 is SVGAGI (reference sequence). V lost 7 bases, J lost 5 bases, and 5 bases lay in between. CDR3 length equals 10 residues. This CDR3 is CASTGTEAFF. The CDR3 DNA follows: TGTGCCAGCACAGGGACTGAAGCTTTCTTT.

The V call is TRBV5-4, the J call TRBJ1-5; D possibly corresponds to TRBD1 (5 bases). V lost 0 bases, J lost 3 bases, and 10 bases lay in between. The CDR3 is 15 amino acids. The germline V gene encodes CDR1 SGHNT and CDR2 YYREEE (reference sequence). The CDR3 DNA sequence: TGTGCCAGCAGCTTGGGTCAGGGCCCCAATCAGCCCCAGCATTTT. Residues: CASSLGQGPNQPQHF. Complete variable domain (other parts from reference TRBV5-4 and TRBJ1-5): ETGVTQSPTHLIKTRGQQVTLRCSSQSGHNTVSWYQQALGQGPQFIFQYYREEENGRGNFPPRFSGLQFPNYSSELNVNALELDDSALYLCASSLGQGPNQPQHFGDGTRLSIL.

CDR3 loop: CASSPLKQGGQGNQPQHF. The CDR3 DNA follows: TGTGCCAGCAGCCCACTCAAGCAGGGGGGACAGGGCAATCAGCCCCAGCATTTT. The gene calls are TRBV27 and TRBJ1-5, with TRBD1 matching 8 bases. CDR1 MNHEY and CDR2 SMNVEV come from the germline V gene (reference sequence). The CDR3 loop spans 18 amino acids. The J segment lost 2 bases and the V segment lost 6 bases, leaving 15 bases of the junction unmatched.

The J gene is TRBJ1-2, the V gene TRBV19, with 9 bases fitting TRBD1. The CDR3 runs 14 residues. Germline V CDR1 and CDR2: LNHDA, SQIVND (reference sequence). Trimming took 4 bases from V and 4 from J; bases not matched to a gene: 4. CDR3 bases: TGTGCCAGTAGTACACAGGGGGCAGGCTATGGCTACACCTTC. Translating gives CASSTQGAGYGYTF.

The chain uses TRBV5-1 and TRBJ2-1; TRBD1 matches at 7 bases. Losses at the gene ends were 4 bases for V and 14 bases for J; bases not matched to a gene: 9. Germline values: CDR1 SGHRS, CDR2 YFSETQ. This CDR3 spans 12 amino acids. The CDR3 DNA reads as TGCGCCAGCAGCACCGAACAGGGGCAGAAGTTCTTC. Its protein product is CASSTEQGQKFF.

A few counts support this clone. This rearrangement joins TRBV4-2 to TRBJ2-2, with 10 nucleotides matching TRBD2. In germline, CDR1 is LGHNA, CDR2 YNFKEQ. This CDR3 is built from 15 residues. The junction had 4 bases not matched to a gene; V was cut back by 7 bases and J by 2 bases. The CDR3 DNA follows: TGTGCCAGCACCACTAGCGGGGATAACACCGGGGAGCTGTTTTTT. Residues: CASTTSGDNTGELFF.

This clone was counted between two and nine times. For the CDR3, the DNA is TGTGCCAGCAGTTCACTGACAGGGGTTGCGAACACCGGGGAGCTGTTTTTT. Its protein product is CASSSLTGVANTGELFF. The gene calls are TRBV27 and TRBJ2-2, with 8 bases aligning to TRBD1. V lost 4 bases to trimming and J lost 0 bases; unmatched junction nucleotides: 7. The CDR3 spans 17 residues. CDR1 is MNHEY, CDR2 SMNVEV, per germline (reference sequence).

CDR3 residues: CATLGQRYEQYF. The CDR3 coding sequence is TGTGCCACTTTGGGACAGCGCTACGAGCAGTACTTC. V and J are TRBV19 and TRBJ2-7, with TRBD1 identical over 7 bases. The junction had 6 bases not matched to a gene; V was cut back by 10 bases and J by 3 bases. The CDR3 runs 12 residues. The germline CDR1 and CDR2 sequences are LNHDA and SQIVND (reference sequence).

The chain uses TRBV5-4 and TRBJ2-1; 7 bases are shared with TRBD1. From germline, CDR1 is SGHNT and CDR2 YYREEE (reference sequence). The trim removed 4 bases at V and 5 bases at J, leaving 3 bases unmatched. The length of the CDR3 is 13 residues. Written as DNA, the CDR3 is TGTGCCAGCAGCCCGGGACAGAACAATGAGCAGTTCTTC. It encodes CASSPGQNNEQFF.

This clone was seen a few times. The CDR3 loop is CASSKSTAYIETQYF. The CDR3 DNA sequence: TGTGCCAGCAGCAAATCGACAGCCTACATTGAGACCCAGTACTTC. The V call is TRBV11-1, the J call TRBJ2-5; tentative D call: TRBD1 (5 bases). With 5 bases removed from V and 5 bases from J, the gap between germline ends came to 18 bases. The germline gives CDR1 SGHAT, CDR2 FQDESV (reference sequence). CDR3 length: 15 amino acids.

The chain is built from TRBV29-1 and TRBJ1-1; D not resolved. Germline V lookup: CDR1 SQVTM, CDR2 ANQGSEA. CDR3 length equals 12 residues. The V end lost 3 bases, the J end lost 1 base, and 6 bases lay between the germline ends. The chain's CDR3 is CSVEVRNTEAFF. CDR3 nucleotides: TGCAGCGTTGAGGTGCGGAACACTGAAGCTTTCTTT.

This clone was detected only a few times. V is TRBV27 and J is TRBJ2-1; D uncertain. There are 12 residues in the CDR3. Germline V gene data show CDR1 as MNHEY and CDR2 as SMNVEV (reference sequence). The V gene lost 6 bases and the J gene lost 7 bases, with 10 bases spanning the gap. CDR3 nucleotides: TGTGCCAGCAGCACCAGATTTAATGAGCAGTTCTTC. Translated: CASSTRFNEQFF.

The genes are TRBV30 and TRBJ2-1; perhaps TRBD2 as D (5 bases). Trimming shortened V by 8 bases and J by 5 bases, and 16 bases separated the two germline ends. CDR3 size: 13 residues. Germline CDR1 is GTSNPN and CDR2 is SVGIG (reference sequence). The CDR3 bases are TGTGCCGGCCTTCGGCCAGCGGACAATGAGCAGTTCTTC. Translation: CAGLRPADNEQFF.

This clone was observed once. This chain uses TRBV5-1 with TRBJ2-3, with TRBD2 matching 7 bases. Germline CDR1 SGHRS, CDR2 YFSETQ. The CDR3 runs to 16 residues. After removal of 4 bases from V and 6 bases from J, the junction contained 14 bases not matched to a gene. This chain's CDR3 is CASSLIPSGTEDTQYF. The CDR3 DNA follows: TGCGCCAGCAGCCTTATTCCAAGCGGGACTGAGGATACGCAGTATTTT.

The chain employs TRBV6-4 and TRBJ1-2; the D gene is possibly TRBD1 (5 bases). The V and J ends lost 0 bases and 2 bases respectively, with 10 bases between them. This CDR3 comprises 15 residues. CDR1 MRHNA and CDR2 SNTAGT come from the germline V gene. The CDR3 region is CASSDSGAGNYGYTF. The CDR3 DNA reads TGTGCCAGCAGTGACTCTGGGGCAGGGAACTATGGCTACACCTTC.

This clone came up once. This rearrangement joins TRBV14 to TRBJ2-1; no firm D call. Per germline, CDR1 SGHDN and CDR2 FVKESK. This CDR3 comprises 16 residues. V was shortened by 3 bases and J by 4 bases, with 16 bases between the two germline ends. Here the CDR3 reads CASSHLSIEKYNEQFF. CDR3 DNA: TGTGCCAGCAGCCATCTTTCTATCGAGAAGTACAATGAGCAGTTCTTC. Using reference TRBV14 and TRBJ2-1 for the parts outside the CDR3, the full variable domain is EAGVTQFPSHSVIEKGQTVTLRCDPISGHDNLYWYRRVMGKEIKFLLHFVKESKQDESGMPNNRFLAERTGGTYSTLKVQPAELEDSGVYFCASSHLSIEKYNEQFFGPGTRLTVL.

The gene calls are TRBV28 and TRBJ1-4, with a possible D match to TRBD1 (5 bases). The ends were cut back, 5 bases at V and 8 bases at J, with 15 bases in the middle. Per germline, CDR1 MDHEN and CDR2 SYDVKM. CDR3 length: 14 residues. The CDR3, as DNA: TGTGCCAGCAGTCCAGCCGGGGGTGGGGAAAAACTGTTTTTT. Its protein product is CASSPAGGGEKLFF.

The chain employs TRBV28 and TRBJ2-7, with 8 bases lining up with TRBD2. Germline values: CDR1 MDHEN, CDR2 SYDVKM. After removal of 6 bases from V and 0 bases from J, the junction contained 10 bases not matched to a gene. This CDR3 is 16 amino acids long. CDR3 sequence reads: CASRPSGLVLSYEQYF. The CDR3 nucleotides are TGTGCCAGCAGACCTAGCGGGCTAGTACTCTCCTACGAGCAGTACTTC.

The genes are TRBV5-1 and TRBJ2-2, with 9 bases that match TRBD1. V shed 3 bases and J 1 base; nucleotides not matched to a gene: 4. The CDR3 has 16 residues. Germline CDR1 and CDR2: SGHRS and YFSETQ. CDR3 sequence: CASSSRTGVNTGELFF. The CDR3 bases are TGCGCCAGCAGCTCGAGGACAGGGGTGAACACCGGGGAGCTGTTTTTT. The full variable domain, rest sourced from reference TRBV5-1 and TRBJ2-2, is KAGVTQTPRYLIKTRGQQVTLSCSPISGHRSVSWYQQTPGQGLQFLFEYFSETQRNKGNFPGRFSGRQFSNSRSEMNVSTLELGDSALYLCASSSRTGVNTGELFFGEGSRLTVL.

V usage is TRBV7-2 and J usage is TRBJ2-1, with 9 bases lining up with TRBD2. V dropped 6 bases and J dropped 9; count of bases not matched to a gene: 6. The CDR3 has 13 residues. Germline V lookup: CDR1 SGHTA, CDR2 FQGNSA. CDR3: CASSLLAGSEQFF. The CDR3 DNA sequence: TGTGCCAGCAGTTTGCTAGCGGGATCTGAGCAGTTCTTC.

The J gene is TRBJ2-5, the V gene TRBV28, with 14 positions matching TRBD2. J gave up 3 bases and V 5 bases, and 8 bases lay outside the gene matches. Germline V gene lookup returns CDR1 MDHEN and CDR2 SYDVKM. CDR3 length equals 17 residues. The CDR3, as DNA: TGTGCCAGCAGTCCGTCTCCGGGACTAGCGGGAGAAGAGACCCAGTACTTC. The encoded protein is CASSPSPGLAGEETQYF.

The rearrangement uses TRBV15 and TRBJ1-3; D remains ambiguous. V lost 0 bases, J lost 0 bases, and 9 bases lay in between. The V gene's germline CDR1 is LNHNV and CDR2 YYDKDF (reference sequence). The CDR3 totals 16 residues. This chain's CDR3 is CATSRELSDSGNTIYF. The CDR3, as DNA: TGTGCCACCAGCAGAGAATTGTCAGACTCTGGAAACACCATATATTTT. Full variable domain (missing parts from reference TRBV15 and TRBJ1-3): DAMVIQNPRYQVTQFGKPVTLSCSQTLNHNVMYWYQQKSSQAPKLLFHYYDKDFNNEADTPDNFQSRRPNTSFCFLDIRSPGLGDTAMYLCATSRELSDSGNTIYFGEGSWLTVV.

The J gene is TRBJ2-1, the V gene TRBV11-3, with 9 bases matching TRBD2. The CDR3 length is 15 residues. Germline-derived CDR1 and CDR2 are SGHNT and YENEEA. V trimming: 1 base; J trimming: 10 bases; junction bases outside the gene matches: 8. CDR3 loop: CASSLGASGKGEQFF. The CDR3 nucleotides are TGTGCCAGCAGCTTAGGGGCTAGCGGGAAGGGGGAGCAGTTCTTC.

Regarding this clone: Other DNA sequences of this sample code for an identical CDR3. CDR3 sequence: CASSGTGNQPQHF. CDR3 bases: TGTGCCAGCAGTGGGACGGGGAATCAGCCCCAGCATTTT. The rearrangement joins TRBV2 to TRBJ1-5, with unresolved D. The V end was cut by 4 bases, the J end by 4 bases, with 8 bases between. This CDR3 has 13 residues. In germline, CDR1 is SNHLY, CDR2 FYNNEI.